One and the same sample provided the 19 T cell receptor beta chains below, sequenced in a study of blood T cell repertoires in COVID-19 (TCRdb year 2020). The library was prepared using the immunoSEQ multiplex PCR assay. Sourced from immuneACCESS, this table was stored by TCRdb with only in-frame sequences that have V and J called. A share of the clones is absent; for the studies checked, an unresolved V gene accounts for under half, and the remainder has no known explanation. Recorded for this sample are 150,000 to 200,000 clones; roughly nine tenths of them occurred a single time. The ten largest account for under 2% of the sample. The sequencing input was peripheral blood. Every receptor here comes from a man aged 18 to 29 who had recovered from COVID-19.

The chain uses TRBV5-1 and TRBJ2-1; the D gene is possibly TRBD2 (5 bases). The germline CDR1 and CDR2 sequences are SGHRS and YFSETQ. The CDR3 runs to 15 residues. Deletions cut 0 bases from V and 4 bases from J, with 11 bases between. CDR3: CASSLGLRLYNEQFF. CDR3 DNA: TGCGCCAGCAGCTTGGGGTTAAGACTATACAATGAGCAGTTCTTC. Filled out from reference TRBV5-1 and TRBJ2-1, the complete variable domain reads KAGVTQTPRYLIKTRGQQVTLSCSPISGHRSVSWYQQTPGQGLQFLFEYFSETQRNKGNFPGRFSGRQFSNSRSEMNVSTLELGDSALYLCASSLGLRLYNEQFFGPGTRLTVL.

The gene calls are TRBV28 and TRBJ2-7; 8 nucleotides match TRBD1. CDR1 and CDR2 from the germline V gene are MDHEN and SYDVKM. V was clipped by 5 bases and J by 2 bases; unmatched bases: 8. The CDR3 loop spans 15 amino acids. The CDR3 DNA sequence: TGTGCCAGCAGTGTTTACCGGACAGGGCCCTACGAGCAGTACTTC. It codes for CASSVYRTGPYEQYF.

The V gene is TRBV5-5, the J gene TRBJ2-7; weak D call: TRBD1 (5 bases). This CDR3 has 15 residues. Between the trimmed V and J ends, which lost 1 base and 2 bases, there was a span of 13 bases. Germline V gives CDR1 SGHKS, CDR2 YYEKEE (reference sequence). Here the CDR3 reads CASSLFTGSPYEQYF. DNA for the CDR3: TGTGCCAGCAGCTTGTTTACAGGAAGTCCCTACGAGCAGTACTTC.

This clone appeared a single time. CDR3 DNA sequence: TGTGCCAGCAGCGTCTACCACAGCACAGATACGCAGTATTTT. Residues: CASSVYHSTDTQYF. The rearrangement uses TRBV9 and TRBJ2-3; D gene unclear. This CDR3 spans 14 amino acids. Germline V lookup: CDR1 SGDLS, CDR2 YYNGEE. V was shortened by 2 bases and J by 0 bases, with 7 bases between the two germline ends.

The table lists this clone with a count of one. The rearrangement uses TRBV6-6 and TRBJ2-1; no clear D gene. This CDR3 comprises 12 residues. Germline V gene sequence: CDR1 MNHNY, CDR2 SVGAGI (reference sequence). Trimming left V 0 bases short and J 7 bases short, with 4 bases between. This CDR3 is CASSYSQNEQFF. The CDR3 region has the DNA TGTGCCAGCAGTTACTCCCAGAATGAGCAGTTCTTC.

This sequence joins TRBV7-9 and TRBJ2-7, with 9 bases identical to TRBD1. The germline V gene has CDR1 SEHNR and CDR2 FQNEAQ (reference sequence). Trimming removed 5 bases from V and 5 bases from J; junction bases left unmatched: 13. The CDR3 runs 16 residues. The CDR3 protein is CASSPVGQGLNHEQYF. DNA of the CDR3: TGTGCCAGCAGCCCAGTGGGACAGGGCCTCAACCACGAGCAGTACTTC. The full variable domain, completed using reference TRBV7-9 and TRBJ2-7, is DTGVSQNPRHKITKRGQNVTFRCDPISEHNRLYWYRQTLGQGPEFLTYFQNEAQLEKSRLLSDRFSAERPKGSFSTLEIQRTEQGDSAMYLCASSPVGQGLNHEQYFGPGTRLTVT.

This clone was observed once. V is TRBV2 and J is TRBJ1-3; D perhaps matches TRBD1 (5 bases). The ends were cut back, 4 bases at V and 0 bases at J, with 13 bases in the middle. The CDR3 runs 16 residues. Per the germline V gene, CDR1 is SNHLY and CDR2 is FYNNEI. In nucleotides, the CDR3 is TGTGCCAGCAGTGGATTCGGGACTAACTCTGGAAACACCATATATTTT. Its protein is CASSGFGTNSGNTIYF. The variable domain in full, completed from reference TRBV2 and TRBJ1-3, reads EPEVTQTPSHQVTQMGQEVILRCVPISNHLYFYWYRQILGQKVEFLVSFYNNEISEKSEIFDDQFSVERPDGSNFTLKIRSTKLEDSAMYFCASSGFGTNSGNTIYFGEGSWLTVV.

The chain couples TRBV19 to TRBJ1-4, with a tentative D call TRBD1 (5 bases). CDR3 size: 14 residues. Germline lookup yields CDR1 LNHDA and CDR2 SQIVND (reference sequence). V dropped 6 bases and J dropped 4 bases, with 12 bases sitting between them. CDR3 DNA sequence: TGTGCCAGTAGCTGGGGCGGGATTAATGAAAAACTGTTTTTT. Amino acids: CASSWGGINEKLFF.

The rearrangement links TRBV5-5 to TRBJ1-3; D may be TRBD1 (5 bases). Germline CDR1 reads SGHKS; CDR2 reads YYEKEE (reference sequence). There are 15 residues in the CDR3. With 4 bases removed from V and 0 bases from J, the gap between germline ends came to 11 bases. The CDR3 region is CASSAQVHSGNTIYF. The CDR3, as DNA: TGTGCCAGCAGCGCACAGGTTCACTCTGGAAACACCATATATTTT.

The CDR3 region has the DNA TGTGCCAGCAGCAACATGTCGAGATCAATACAGCCCCAGCATTTT. Its protein product is CASSNMSRSIQPQHF. This chain links TRBV21-1 with TRBJ1-5. TRBV21-1 is recorded as a pseudogene. This CDR3 is built from 15 residues.

V is TRBV6-5 and J is TRBJ1-2; D gene ambiguous. CDR1 and CDR2 from the germline V gene are MNHEY and SVGAGI. This CDR3 region has 13 residues. The germline V and J ends were trimmed by 2 bases and 6 bases, with 10 bases remaining between them. CDR3 region: CASSYHDGDGYTF. CDR3 nucleotide sequence: TGTGCCAGCAGTTACCACGACGGAGATGGCTACACCTTC.

V is TRBV9 and J is TRBJ2-2; 14 bases are shared with TRBD2. The CDR3 extends over 15 amino acids. From germline, CDR1 is SGDLS and CDR2 YYNGEE. V trimming: 2 bases; J trimming: 7 bases; junction bases outside the gene matches: 1. The chain's CDR3 is CASSVGTSGSGELFF. CDR3 bases: TGTGCCAGCAGCGTCGGGACTAGCGGGAGCGGGGAGCTGTTTTTT.

The chain couples TRBV6-5 to TRBJ2-3; no reliable D call. CDR1 and CDR2 from the germline V gene are MNHEY and SVGAGI. The CDR3 spans 14 residues. The ends were cut back, 5 bases at V and 2 bases at J, with 11 bases in the middle. The CDR3 sequence is CASSLSKSTDTQYF. The DNA of the CDR3 is TGTGCCAGCAGTCTCAGTAAATCCACAGATACGCAGTATTTT.

J is TRBJ2-7 and V is TRBV19; TRBD1 matches at 12 bases. The trim removed 5 bases at V and 7 bases at J, leaving 9 bases unmatched. The CDR3 covers 15 residues. The germline V gene encodes CDR1 LNHDA and CDR2 SQIVND (reference sequence). The CDR3, as DNA: TGTGCCAGTAGTCCAGGGGGACAGGGGGCGAGAGAGCAGTACTTC. This gives the protein CASSPGGQGAREQYF.

V usage is TRBV4-1 and J usage is TRBJ1-1, with D tentatively TRBD1 (6 bases). Looked up from germline, CDR1 is MGHRA and CDR2 is YSYEKL. CDR3 length: 17 residues. Trimming stripped 3 bases from V and 0 bases from J, with 17 bases between. CDR3 in DNA: TGCGCCAGCAGCCATCCCTCGACAGGCAAATTGAACACTGAAGCTTTCTTT. This gives the protein CASSHPSTGKLNTEAFF.

This rearrangement joins TRBV28 to TRBJ1-1, with D hard to call. CDR3 length equals 13 residues. Germline values: CDR1 MDHEN, CDR2 SYDVKM. Trimming shortened V by 8 bases and J by 11 bases, and 21 bases separated the two germline ends. In DNA, the CDR3 is TGTGCCAGCGCCGACCCTGGAGGTCGTCAGGCTTTCTTT. Translating it yields CASADPGGRQAFF.

The chain recombines TRBV3-1 (or the pseudogene TRBV3-2) with TRBJ1-3; tentative D call: TRBD1 (5 bases). Between the trimmed V and J ends, which lost 4 bases and 2 bases, there was a span of 18 bases. Germline values: CDR1 LGHDT, CDR2 YNNKEL (reference sequence). CDR3 length: 17 residues. Here the CDR3 reads CASSRTFGGAPGNTIYF. DNA for the CDR3: TGTGCCAGCAGCCGCACCTTCGGGGGAGCCCCTGGAAACACCATATATTTT.

The chain employs TRBV11-2 and TRBJ2-1; TRBD2 matches at 11 bases. The V segment lost 5 bases and the J segment 6 bases; nucleotides outside the gene matches: 3. The V gene's germline CDR1 is SGHAT and CDR2 FQNNGV. This CDR3 is built from 14 residues. In nucleotides, the CDR3 is TGTGCCAGCAGCCCAACTAGCGGGAGCAATGAGCAGTTCTTC. Protein sequence: CASSPTSGSNEQFF.

The chain has TRBV7-6 and TRBJ2-3, with TRBD2 identical over 9 bases. V gave up 2 bases and J gave up 1 base; unmatched junction bases: 4. The germline CDR1 and CDR2 sequences are SGHVS and FNYEAQ. This CDR3 contains 16 residues. This CDR3 reads CASSLPGLAGTDTQYF. CDR3 DNA: TGTGCCAGCAGCTTACCGGGACTAGCCGGCACAGATACGCAGTATTTT.